This entry lists 18 T cell receptor beta chains sequenced from one sample in a study of T cells after yellow fever vaccination. MiXCR was run by TCRdb on the 5' RACE reads, yielding one entry per CDR3 protein. The sample carries some 350,000 distinct CDR3 sequences, 3% to 4.5% recorded once. The sample in question was PBMCs, obtained 5 days after the yellow fever booster vaccination. The receptors were gathered from a man between 18 and 35 years old who received the YFV17D yellow fever vaccine.

This clonotype came up once. This clone may be a read error of a much larger clone one base away. The V call is TRBV9, the J call TRBJ1-5, with TRBD1 identical over 7 bases. Germline values: CDR1 SGDLS, CDR2 YYNGEE. The CDR3 runs 14 residues. Germline trimming cut 3 bases from V and 2 bases from J; bases unmatched to any gene: 2. The CDR3 nucleotides are TGTGCCAGCAGCGGAGGACAGGGCAATCAGCCCCAGCATTTT. This codes for CASSGGQGNQPQHF.

This clonotype appeared a few times. The CDR3 spells CASSHYGQGLSYEQYF. The CDR3 nucleotides read TGTGCCAGCAGCCATTACGGACAGGGCCTTTCCTACGAGCAGTACTTC. The rearrangement joins TRBV7-8 to TRBJ2-7; TRBD1 matches 8 bases. The germline CDR1 and CDR2 sequences are SGHVS and FQNEAQ. With 5 bases clipped from V and 1 base from J, the junction kept 10 bases outside the gene matches. The CDR3 is 16 amino acids.

This clonotype has just a few counts. The CDR3: CASSQHGQGAEQYF. The CDR3 nucleotides read TGCGCCAGCAGCCAGCACGGACAGGGGGCCGAGCAGTACTTC. This sequence joins TRBV4-3 and TRBJ2-7; 11 bases line up with TRBD1. The germline CDR1 and CDR2 sequences are LGHNA and YSLEER. J was trimmed by 6 bases and V by 3 bases; bases with no gene match: 4. The CDR3 runs to 14 residues.

This CDR3 reads CASSLAGKGHEQYV. DNA for the CDR3: TGTGCCAGCAGCTTGGCCGGGAAAGGCCACGAGCAGTACGTC. The chain carries TRBV5-4 and TRBJ2-7; a possible D gene is TRBD2 (5 bases). CDR3 length: 14 residues. V dropped 0 bases and J dropped 5 bases, with 12 bases sitting between them. Germline assignment: CDR1 SGHNT and CDR2 YYREEE (reference sequence).

The CDR3 sequence is CSAAGAGDRETQYF. The CDR3 bases are TGCAGTGCAGCGGGGGCAGGGGATCGAGAGACCCAGTACTTC. The rearrangement uses TRBV20-1 and TRBJ2-5; 8 bases agree with TRBD2. Per germline, CDR1 DFQATT and CDR2 SNEGSKA (reference sequence). V lost 6 bases and J lost 4; bases outside the gene matches: 10. The length of the CDR3 is 14 residues.

This clonotype was recorded at least ten times. The chain links TRBV12-3 or TRBV12-4 to TRBJ1-1, with D hard to call. The CDR3 spans 13 residues. Trimming cost V 5 bases and J 4 bases, with 11 bases left between them. CDR3: CASSRLVSTEAFF. The DNA for the CDR3 is TGTGCCAGCAGTCGACTTGTGAGCACTGAAGCTTTCTTT.

This clonotype was observed a handful of times. V and J are TRBV4-3 and TRBJ1-1, with a weak D call TRBD1 (5 bases). Germline V CDR1 and CDR2: LGHNA, YSLEER. The ends were cut back, 0 bases at V and 4 bases at J, with 12 bases in the middle. The CDR3 runs to 15 residues. CDR3 residues: CASSQDRQHGTEAFF. The DNA of the CDR3 is TGCGCCAGCAGCCAAGATCGACAGCACGGCACTGAAGCTTTCTTT.

This clonotype was detected many times. The J gene is TRBJ2-3, the V gene TRBV24-1, with D hard to call. V shed 3 bases and J shed 6 bases, with 15 bases lying between them. Germline CDR1 is KGHDR and CDR2 is SFDVKD. The CDR3 covers 15 residues. This CDR3 is CATSDIVGGEDTQYF. The CDR3 DNA reads TGTGCCACCAGTGATATTGTGGGTGGCGAGGATACGCAGTATTTT.

This chain links TRBV7-9 with TRBJ1-3; D may be TRBD1 (5 bases). CDR3 length equals 16 residues. The V end lost 6 bases, the J end lost 9 bases, and 24 bases lay between the germline ends. Germline loops: CDR1 SEHNR, CDR2 FQNEAQ (reference sequence). The CDR3 is CASRVPPVRDRGTIYF. DNA of the CDR3: TGTGCCAGCAGGGTCCCCCCCGTCCGGGACCGGGGCACCATATATTTT.

This clonotype has a handful of counts. The V gene is TRBV6-5, the J gene TRBJ2-3; D assignment may be TRBD1 or TRBD2 (5 bases each). The CDR3 is 14 residues long. V lost 11 bases and J lost 0, with 15 bases in between. The germline V gene encodes CDR1 MNHEY and CDR2 SVGAGI. The CDR3 sequence: CAPKGPYSTDTQYF. CDR3 DNA: TGTGCCCCCAAGGGACCATACAGCACAGATACGCAGTATTTT.

This clonotype was seen only a few times. The chain is built from TRBV5-1 and TRBJ1-1; D gene uncertain. This CDR3 has 11 amino acids. V was cut by 5 bases and J by 8 bases, with 10 bases left in between. Germline-derived CDR1 and CDR2 are SGHRS and YFSETQ. CDR3 region: CASREQREAFF. Written as DNA, the CDR3 is TGCGCCAGCAGGGAACAGCGAGAAGCTTTCTTT.

This clonotype appeared a few times. The rearrangement links TRBV2 to TRBJ2-1; 11 nucleotides match TRBD2. Germline V CDR1 and CDR2: SNHLY, FYNNEI. V dropped 4 bases and J dropped 9; count of bases not matched to a gene: 8. The CDR3 totals 15 residues. This CDR3 is CASSGASGGLGEQFF. In DNA, the CDR3 is TGTGCCAGCAGTGGGGCTAGCGGGGGGTTGGGTGAGCAGTTCTTC.

This clonotype was recorded a few times. This chain uses TRBV15 with TRBJ2-2; 10 bases map to TRBD1. This CDR3 comprises 15 residues. The trim removed 5 bases at V and 5 bases at J, leaving 5 bases unmatched. Germline V gene sequence: CDR1 LNHNV, CDR2 YYDKDF (reference sequence). The CDR3 nucleotides read TGTGCCACCAGCGGCCGACAGGGGGCTACCGGGGAGCTGTTTTTT. As protein: CATSGRQGATGELFF.

This clonotype has at least ten counts. This CDR3 reads CASSVAPGAGSEQYF. CDR3 DNA sequence: TGTGCCAGCAGCGTAGCCCCAGGGGCCGGTTCCGAGCAGTACTTC. The chain uses TRBV9 and TRBJ2-7; D may be TRBD1 (6 bases). V was clipped by 0 bases and J by 6 bases, with 16 bases between them. The CDR3 is made up of 15 amino acids. Germline CDR1 is SGDLS and CDR2 is YYNGEE.

The rearrangement uses TRBV28 and TRBJ2-1, with TRBD2 matching 9 bases. CDR3 size: 14 residues. V lost 7 bases and J lost 6; bases outside the gene matches: 7. Germline V gene data show CDR1 as MDHEN and CDR2 as SYDVKM. The CDR3 region is CASTPGSGGNEQFF. CDR3 nucleotides: TGTGCCAGCACCCCGGGTAGCGGGGGCAATGAGCAGTTCTTC.

This clonotype was observed a few times. This chain uses TRBV12-3 or TRBV12-4 with TRBJ2-3; D call uncertain. Trimming removed 6 bases from V and 2 bases from J, with 12 bases in between. This CDR3 is built from 14 residues. This CDR3 is CASRRTFNTDTQYF. The CDR3 DNA reads TGTGCCAGCAGACGGACCTTTAACACAGATACGCAGTATTTT.

This clonotype was seen a few times. CDR3 sequence reads: CASKRGEYEETQYF. Here the CDR3 DNA reads TGCGCCAGCAAAAGAGGGGAGTACGAAGAGACCCAGTACTTC. The chain couples TRBV4-1 to TRBJ2-5; D assignment may be TRBD1 or TRBD2 (5 bases each). Germline CDR1 and CDR2: MGHRA and YSYEKL. This CDR3 has 14 residues. The ends were cut back, 7 bases at V and 3 bases at J, with 15 bases in the middle.

This clonotype was recorded a few times. The V call is TRBV20-1, the J call TRBJ2-7, with D unclear. V lost 0 bases and J lost 3, with 9 bases in between. The V gene's germline CDR1 is DFQATT and CDR2 SNEGSKA (reference sequence). CDR3 length: 13 amino acids. The CDR3 here is CSARDETDYEQYF. CDR3 bases: TGCAGTGCTAGAGATGAAACCGACTACGAGCAGTACTTC.